This TCR beta chain was observed in a study of shared clonotypes between healthy human individuals. The wider study: The cohort had two women and three men, ages 18 to 49. Researchers assigned three CD4 naive, three CD4 memory, two CD8 naive and one CD8 memory plate to each donor.

All donors were healthy HIV-negative adults lacking recent acute infections or vaccinations. Division of CD4+ cells produced a CD45RA+ naive subset and a CD45RA-negative memory subset. V lost 0 bases, J lost 8 bases, and 10 bases lay in between. There are 14 residues in the CDR3. Germline assignment: CDR1 KGHSH and CDR2 LQKENI. Comments on this clone: Different DNA sequences within this sample yield the same CDR3.

Only in-frame clones appear in the TCRdb table, and some are missing; sequencing was by immunoSEQ multiplex PCR. The sample comprises 2 million to 3 million clones, about 92% of which are singletons, and about 0.13% rests with the top ten. Sequencing input: naive CD4+ T cells sorted from blood. Described subset: CD45RA+ positively selected. The chain joins TRBV18 to TRBJ1-4; D uncertain. The clonotype comes from a man aged 18 to 29 in good health. CDR3 DNA sequence: TGTGCCAGCTCACCACCGGGCGGGAACGAAAAACTGTTTTTT. This gives the protein CASSPPGGNEKLFF.